This entry features one T cell receptor (beta chain) sequence. Its antigen is not known. The entry originates in a study of cytomegalovirus exposure and HLA in healthy donors. The PCR used 60 Vbeta and 13 Jbeta primers. TCRdb's copy holds only in-frame clones and misses some; the assay was immunoSEQ multiplex PCR. The sample has 150,000 to 180,000 clones, approximately 82% seen once; the top ten hold 5% to 7.5%. Per germline, CDR1 SNHLY and CDR2 FYNNEI. The V and J ends lost 3 bases and 10 bases respectively, with 13 bases between them. This CDR3 contains 13 residues. Whole-study results and caveats: Investigators reported 150 to 200 TCR beta chains as tied to cytomegalovirus. Reportedly, diagnosis of cytomegalovirus status by the classifier showed high specificity and sensitivity. Earlier results showed most TCR beta V segments being productive about 87% or about 30% of the time. Associated with HLA alleles at 0.05 false discovery rate in a later analysis were 16,951 TCR beta sequences.

The chain couples TRBV2 to TRBJ2-1; tentative D call: TRBD1 (5 bases). The source of this sequence is a woman aged 45-59 years in good health and CMV-seropositive. The sample comprised PBMCs. The CDR3, as DNA: TGTGCCAGCAGTGAGAAGGGGTACCTCGAGCAGTTCTTC. Its protein is CASSEKGYLEQFF.